This TCR beta chain was retrieved from a study of blood T cell repertoires in COVID-19. Study summary: Samples representing acute and convalescent COVID-19 were sourced from the United States, Italy and Spain. Sample material is recorded as cDNA or gDNA derived from T cells, B-cell-depleted T cells, or PBMCs.

Germline assignment: CDR1 SGHAT and CDR2 FQNNGV. After removal of 5 bases from V and 7 bases from J, the junction contained 9 bases not matched to a gene. There are 14 residues in the CDR3. As originally analysed: Reference gene primers were amplified, and this amplification served to estimate nucleated cell counts. Sequenced by immunoSEQ multiplex PCR; TCRdb stores in-frame clones only, minus some. D and trimming were read from the DNA, whereas the V and J calls and clone size are those reported in that table. The sample includes 250,000 to 350,000 clones, roughly 90% of them seen just once. The chain employs TRBV11-2 and TRBJ1-1; 8 bases match TRBD1. Sequencing was done on a sample of peripheral blood. This TCR came from a woman under 40 with COVID-19, enrolled during active disease. In DNA form, the CDR3 reads TGTGCCAGCAGCCCTCGACAGGGGACGAGTGAAGCTTTCTTT. The encoded protein is CASSPRQGTSEAFF.